The clone carrying this T cell receptor beta chain was recorded a few times. This sample is drawn from a study of blood T cell repertoires in COVID-19. V lost 8 bases and J lost 0; bases outside the gene matches: 3. Germline lookup yields CDR1 LNHDA and CDR2 SQIVND (reference sequence). This CDR3 has 13 residues. Authors' analysis steps: It was from reference gene primer amplification that nucleated cell counts were estimated. The repertoire was sequenced with immunoSEQ multiplex PCR; TCRdb's copy has only in-frame clones and lacks some. For V, J and clone size, that table is used; D and trimming come from the DNA. The sample contains approximately 160,000 clones, around four fifths of which appear only once.

The sequencing sample was made of peripheral blood. The sequence derives from a human donor in a cohort sampled during active COVID-19. The rearrangement uses TRBV19 and TRBJ1-1; 7 bases fit TRBD1. The CDR3 loop reads CASGGQLNTEAFF. Here the CDR3 DNA reads TGTGCCAGTGGGGGACAGTTGAACACTGAAGCTTTCTTT.